This T cell receptor beta chain was sequenced in a study of read filtering for tumor transcriptome and immune sequencing. Study overall: Mean patient age was approximately 66 years, range roughly 45 to 80; approximately 18 male, 14 female. RNA-seq yielded only about 80 to 1,400 TCR reads, IR-seq about 4 to 11 million.

Every patient had bone marrow sampled while the disease was active. From germline, CDR1 is SGDLS and CDR2 YYNGEE. Trimming cost V 2 bases and J 1 base, with 0 bases left between them. The CDR3 has 11 residues. This clonotype has at least ten counts. Molecular barcoded adaptors covering alpha/delta and beta/gamma chains were used on around 370 ng RNA. Each CDR3 protein is one row after TCRdb ran MiXCR on the reads. The table includes around 40,000 distinct CDR3 sequences, about 12% detected once. The TCR comes from a donor aged 40 or older with multiple myeloma. Sequenced input: a population of CD138-negative cells sorted from bone marrow. The rearrangement joins TRBV9 to TRBJ2-5; D is undetermined. The CDR3, as DNA: TGTGCCAGCAGCGTCCAAGAGACCCAGTACTTC. Translation: CASSVQETQYF. Full variable domain (outside the CDR3, taken from reference TRBV9 and TRBJ2-5): DSGVTQTPKHLITATGQRVTLRCSPRSGDLSVYWYQQSLDQGLQFLIQYYNGEERAKGNILERFSAQQFPDLHSELNLSSLELGDSALYFCASSVQETQYFGPGTRLLVL.